Each of the 23 T cell receptor beta chains below was sequenced from the same sample in a study of vaccination effects on CD4 cells after COVID-19 (dated by TCRdb to 2021 to 2024). Their antigens remain unidentified. After less than 13 days of culture, CD4+ T cells were isolated with the EasySep CD4+ T cell isolation kit. PCR-confirmed SARS-CoV-2 infection had occurred in convalescent patients between March and December 2020, before the Alpha, Beta and Delta variants emerged in the United States. Each participant got two doses of an mRNA SARS-CoV-2 vaccine, either BNT162b2 or mRNA-1273. The receptor library was made with the immunoSEQ multiplex PCR assay. The clones in this table, taken by TCRdb from immuneACCESS, are in-frame only. Not every clone is retained; where verified, under half of the shortfall comes from an unresolved V gene, and the cause of the rest is unknown. The sample records 40,000 to 45,000 clones, 76% of which are singletons. Around 3.3% of the sample is in the top ten clones.

This material consisted of CD4+ T cells from PBMCs cultured without peptide, taken after COVID-19 vaccination. These receptors came from a human donor who had a prior SARS-CoV-2 infection.

The rearrangement uses TRBV19 and TRBJ2-6, with 7 bases aligning to TRBD1. With 6 bases clipped from V and 3 bases from J, the junction kept 11 bases outside the gene matches. The length of the CDR3 is 17 residues. Germline V CDR1 and CDR2: LNHDA, SQIVND (reference sequence). CDR3 residues: CASSPRGTLIGANVLTF. CDR3 DNA sequence: TGTGCCAGTAGCCCCAGGGGGACGCTCATTGGGGCCAACGTCCTGACTTTC. The full variable domain, rest sourced from reference TRBV19 and TRBJ2-6, is DGGITQSPKYLFRKEGQNVTLSCEQNLNHDAMYWYRQDPGQGLRLIYYSQIVNDFQKGDIAEGYSVSREKKESFPLTVTSAQKNPTAFYLCASSPRGTLIGANVLTFGAGSRLTVL.

V usage is TRBV18 and J usage is TRBJ1-1, with D maybe TRBD1 (6 bases). Trimming pared 5 bases from V and 1 base from J, leaving 8 bases between. The germline V gene has CDR1 KGHSH and CDR2 LQKENI. The CDR3 runs to 13 residues. CDR3 coding DNA: TGTGCCAGCTCATCACAGGGGAACACTGAAGCTTTCTTT. Its translation: CASSSQGNTEAFF.

The V call is TRBV2, the J call TRBJ1-2; D possibly corresponds to TRBD1 (6 bases). The CDR3 covers 13 residues. Trimming cost V 5 bases and J 8 bases, with 15 bases left between them. The V gene's germline CDR1 is SNHLY and CDR2 FYNNEI. The CDR3 nucleotides read TGTGCCAGCAGTACCATACAGGGCCAGGGCTACACCTTC. Its translation: CASSTIQGQGYTF.

CDR3 DNA: TGTGCCAGCAGTTACTCGACGGTTTGGGGAGCCCTCTCCTACGAGCAGTACTTC. It codes for CASSYSTVWGALSYEQYF. The chain links TRBV6-2 or TRBV6-3 to TRBJ2-7; the D gene is possibly TRBD2 (5 bases). From germline, CDR1 is MNHEY and CDR2 SVGEGT. The CDR3 is 18 residues long. V was cut by 0 bases and J by 0 bases, with 18 bases left in between.

This clone was counted a single time. The chain has TRBV15 and TRBJ2-5, with D tentatively TRBD1 (6 bases). Germline V gives CDR1 LNHNV, CDR2 YYDKDF (reference sequence). This CDR3 has 14 residues. Trimming pared 0 bases from V and 4 bases from J, leaving 9 bases between. CDR3 residues: CATSRDTQGETQYF. The CDR3 nucleotides are TGTGCCACCAGCAGAGATACACAGGGAGAGACCCAGTACTTC.

In this sample, this clone turned up a few times. V gene TRBV18 combines with J gene TRBJ2-3; 7 nucleotides align to TRBD1. The germline CDR1 and CDR2 sequences are KGHSH and LQKENI. With V trimmed by 4 bases and J by 2 bases, 9 bases remained unmatched. This CDR3 region has 16 residues. The CDR3 is CASSRNRGSYTDTQYF. The CDR3 region has the DNA TGTGCCAGCTCACGAAACAGGGGCTCCTACACAGATACGCAGTATTTT. Full variable domain (rest looked up from reference TRBV18 and TRBJ2-3): NAGVMQNPRHLVRRRGQEARLRCSPMKGHSHVYWYRQLPEEGLKFMVYLQKENIIDESGMPKERFSAEFPKEGPSILRIQQVVRGDSAAYFCASSRNRGSYTDTQYFGPGTRLTVL.

V is TRBV6-2 or TRBV6-3 and J is TRBJ1-5; 7 nucleotides line up with TRBD1. CDR1 and CDR2 from the germline V gene are MNHEY and SVGEGT. With 5 bases clipped from V and 1 base from J, the junction kept 14 bases outside the gene matches. The CDR3 is made up of 18 amino acids. CDR3 in amino acids: CASSNRAGTVGSNQPQHF. The CDR3 DNA reads TGTGCCAGCAGTAACAGAGCCGGGACAGTGGGAAGCAATCAGCCCCAGCATTTT.

This clone appeared a single time. This chain links TRBV3-1 (or the pseudogene TRBV3-2) with TRBJ1-1; D might be TRBD1 (5 bases). The CDR3 is 16 residues long. Germline V gives CDR1 LGHDT, CDR2 YNNKEL (reference sequence). Trimming removed 3 bases at V and 5 bases at J, with 19 bases between. The CDR3 DNA is TGTGCCAGCAGCCAGAGGAAAACGGGGGGGTCGACTGAAGCTTTCTTT. Amino acids: CASSQRKTGGSTEAFF.

This clone occurred a few times. The V and J genes are TRBV6-1 and TRBJ1-6; D is ambiguous. CDR1 and CDR2 (germline): MNHNS, SASEGT. The CDR3 sequence is 12 residues long. Deletions cut 6 bases from V and 6 bases from J, with 6 bases between. The CDR3 reads CASRGGNSPLHF. The CDR3 region has the DNA TGTGCCAGCAGGGGCGGTAATTCACCCCTCCACTTT.

The chain carries TRBV18 and TRBJ2-2; D gene unclear. CDR3 length: 12 residues. V was trimmed by 3 bases and J by 8 bases, leaving 7 bases between them. Germline V CDR1 and CDR2: KGHSH, LQKENI. CDR3 coding DNA: TGTGCCAGCTCACCCCTGGGAGGGGAGCTGTTTTTT. Its translation is CASSPLGGELFF.

The J gene is TRBJ1-3, the V gene TRBV10-3; D unresolved. The germline gives CDR1 ENHRY, CDR2 SYGVKD. CDR3 length: 20 amino acids. Trimming stripped 6 bases from V and 0 bases from J, with 27 bases between. The CDR3 region is CAIRATAGVSDYASGNTIYF. The CDR3 DNA reads as TGTGCCATCAGAGCCACCGCAGGTGTGTCCGACTACGCCTCTGGAAACACCATATATTTT.

This rearrangement joins TRBV7-6 to TRBJ2-2; no reliable D call. CDR3 size: 14 residues. V was cut by 5 bases and J by 0 bases, with 7 bases left in between. Germline assignment: CDR1 SGHVS and CDR2 FNYEAQ. The CDR3 sequence is CASSRLSNTGELFF. The CDR3 bases are TGTGCCAGCAGCCGTCTATCGAACACCGGGGAGCTGTTTTTT. Full variable domain (rest looked up from reference TRBV7-6 and TRBJ2-2): GAGVSQSPRYKVTKRGQDVALRCDPISGHVSLYWYRQALGQGPEFLTYFNYEAQQDKSGLPNDRFSAERPEGSISTLTIQRTEQRDSAMYRCASSRLSNTGELFFGEGSRLTVL.

The chain uses TRBV7-6 and TRBJ2-1; D is perhaps TRBD2 (6 bases). V dropped 1 base and J dropped 11 bases, with 12 bases sitting between them. The CDR3 loop spans 13 amino acids. Germline V gives CDR1 SGHVS, CDR2 FNYEAQ. For the CDR3, the DNA is TGTGCCAGCAGCTTAGGCCGGGAGATTAAGCAGTTCTTC. This translates into CASSLGREIKQFF.

CDR3 bases: TGTGCCAGCAGTCAACTAGCGGGGAAAGATACGCAGTATTTT. Protein product: CASSQLAGKDTQYF. V and J are TRBV7-3 and TRBJ2-3; 10 positions match TRBD2. The CDR3 totals 14 residues. Germline CDR1 and CDR2: SGHTA and FQGTGA. The V gene end was trimmed by 6 bases and the J gene end by 5 bases; junction bases not matched to a gene: 5.

This chain joins TRBV2 and TRBJ2-1; possible D gene TRBD1, 6 bases. The germline V gene encodes CDR1 SNHLY and CDR2 FYNNEI. V lost 4 bases to trimming and J lost 1 base, with 23 bases between them. This CDR3 has 19 residues. The CDR3 DNA reads as TGTGCCAGCAGTGTGACTCGATCGTGGGGCGACAGGTCCTACAATGAGCAGTTCTTC. This translates into CASSVTRSWGDRSYNEQFF.

V gene TRBV2 combines with J gene TRBJ1-2; TRBD1 matches 9 bases. The CDR3 spans 15 residues. Germline CDR1 and CDR2: SNHLY and FYNNEI. The trim removed 6 bases at V and 3 bases at J, leaving 8 bases unmatched. CDR3: CASSAGTGSYYGYTF. CDR3 nucleotides: TGTGCCAGCAGCGCAGGGACAGGGTCGTACTATGGCTACACCTTC. The full variable domain, in which reference TRBV2 and TRBJ1-2 provide the parts outside the CDR3, is EPEVTQTPSHQVTQMGQEVILRCVPISNHLYFYWYRQILGQKVEFLVSFYNNEISEKSEIFDDQFSVERPDGSNFTLKIRSTKLEDSAMYFCASSAGTGSYYGYTFGSGTRLTVV.

V is TRBV7-3 and J is TRBJ2-3; D possibly corresponds to TRBD2 (6 bases). The CDR3 consists of 17 residues. Germline loops: CDR1 SGHTA, CDR2 FQGTGA. Trimming pared 2 bases from V and 6 bases from J, leaving 21 bases between. Written as DNA, the CDR3 is TGTGCCAGCAGCTTACTACCCAGGGCGGGGTTAAAGGATACGCAGTATTTT. Amino acids: CASSLLPRAGLKDTQYF.

The chain joins TRBV5-4 to TRBJ2-5, with TRBD1 matching 9 bases. Looked up from germline, CDR1 is SGHNT and CDR2 is YYREEE (reference sequence). This CDR3 has 14 residues. V shed 0 bases, J shed 5 bases, and the junction held 2 bases outside the gene matches. CDR3 nucleotide sequence: TGTGCCAGCAGCTTGGGACAGGGGGGGGAGACCCAGTACTTC. It yields the protein CASSLGQGGETQYF.

V and J are TRBV5-4 and TRBJ1-2; D remains unclear. Trimming left V 4 bases short and J 8 bases short, with 15 bases between. From germline, CDR1 is SGHNT and CDR2 YYREEE (reference sequence). This CDR3 is 13 amino acids long. Here the CDR3 reads CASSKPDPLGYTF. The DNA of the CDR3 is TGTGCCAGCAGCAAACCGGACCCCCTGGGCTACACCTTC.

The V call is TRBV5-1, the J call TRBJ1-1; no clear D. In germline, CDR1 is SGHRS, CDR2 YFSETQ. The V end was cut by 0 bases, the J end by 1 base, with 10 bases between. The CDR3 sequence is 15 residues long. The CDR3 spells CASSLDGLPNTEAFF. For the CDR3, the DNA is TGCGCCAGCAGCTTGGACGGATTGCCGAACACTGAAGCTTTCTTT.

This chain connects TRBV10-3 to TRBJ2-1; D is perhaps TRBD2 (5 bases). CDR1 and CDR2 from the germline V gene are ENHRY and SYGVKD. The CDR3 runs to 15 residues. Trimming left V 3 bases short and J 1 base short, with 10 bases between. In nucleotides, the CDR3 is TGTGCCATCAGTGATGTCAGCGGATCCTACAATGAGCAGTTCTTC. Protein: CAISDVSGSYNEQFF.

The chain links TRBV7-2 to TRBJ2-3; 8 positions agree with TRBD2. Looked up from germline, CDR1 is SGHTA and CDR2 is FQGNSA. The CDR3 has 16 residues. V shed 1 base, J shed 3 bases, and the junction held 6 bases outside the gene matches. In DNA, the CDR3 is TGTGCCAGCAGCTTAGGTGGTAGCGGGGAAACAGATACGCAGTATTTT. It codes for CASSLGGSGETDTQYF.

J is TRBJ1-1 and V is TRBV4-1; D perhaps matches TRBD1 (5 bases). This CDR3 has 19 amino acids. Germline values: CDR1 MGHRA, CDR2 YSYEKL. Trimming pared 1 base from V and 5 bases from J, leaving 26 bases between. In nucleotides, the CDR3 is TGCGCCAGCAGCCAAGTAGTTTTTCAGGGAAGGCCACAGAAAACTGAAGCTTTCTTT. Translation: CASSQVVFQGRPQKTEAFF.